The 20 T cell receptor beta chains below come from one sample, sequenced in a study of PD-1 blockade in classical Hodgkin lymphoma. All trial patients relapsed after autologous stem cell transplantation. TCRdb keeps only in-frame clones here, not all; method: immunoSEQ multiplex PCR. The sample contains about 98,000 clones, 92% of which appear only once. The source was peripheral blood mononuclear cells (PBMCs), collected at baseline. The receptor set was obtained from a human donor with classical Hodgkin lymphoma.

This clone came up once. The chain uses TRBV11-2 and TRBJ1-3; 8 bases are a match to TRBD1. J was trimmed by 4 bases and V by 5 bases; bases with no gene match: 4. The length of the CDR3 is 14 residues. The germline CDR1 and CDR2 sequences are SGHAT and FQNNGV. The CDR3 sequence: CASSPGGSGNTIYF. Written as DNA, the CDR3 is TGTGCCAGCAGCCCAGGGGGCTCAGGAAACACCATATATTTT.

The chain links TRBV28 to TRBJ2-2; 9 nucleotides align to TRBD2. Germline CDR1 is MDHEN and CDR2 is SYDVKM. The CDR3 extends over 16 amino acids. V shed 1 base, J shed 2 bases, and the junction held 2 bases outside the gene matches. The CDR3 sequence is CASSLLGTSNTGELFF. The CDR3 nucleotides are TGTGCCAGCAGTTTATTAGGGACTAGCAACACCGGGGAGCTGTTTTTT.

This clone was picked up one time. The V and J genes are TRBV29-1 and TRBJ2-7; no clear D gene. V lost 6 bases and J 3 bases, leaving 15 bases between the germline ends. The germline V gene encodes CDR1 SQVTM and CDR2 ANQGSEA. This CDR3 has 13 residues. The CDR3 DNA sequence: TGCAGCGTCTACAGTGGGGAAGGCTACGAGCAGTACTTC. Amino acid sequence: CSVYSGEGYEQYF.

This clone has just one count. V is TRBV4-1 and J is TRBJ2-7, with 12 bases that match TRBD2. The CDR3 has 16 residues. Germline V gene sequence: CDR1 MGHRA, CDR2 YSYEKL. Germline trimming cut 4 bases from V and 2 bases from J; bases unmatched to any gene: 6. CDR3 sequence: CASSPETSGRTYEQYF. The CDR3 coding sequence is TGCGCCAGCAGCCCTGAAACTAGCGGGAGGACCTACGAGCAGTACTTC.

This clone was seen once. The gene calls are TRBV7-6 and TRBJ2-7; TRBD2 matches 10 bases. V shed 5 bases and J 3 bases; nucleotides not matched to a gene: 16. CDR3 size: 18 residues. Germline V gene sequence: CDR1 SGHVS, CDR2 FNYEAQ. The CDR3 coding sequence is TGTGCCAGCAGCCCACGCCAGGGGACTAGCGCCAGATTCTACGAGCAGTACTTC. Its protein product is CASSPRQGTSARFYEQYF.

The chain recombines TRBV28 with TRBJ2-7; tentative D call: TRBD1 (6 bases). This CDR3 region has 13 residues. Germline lookup yields CDR1 MDHEN and CDR2 SYDVKM. V lost 7 bases and J 2 bases, leaving 12 bases between the germline ends. For the CDR3, the DNA is TGTGCCAGCAATCCCAGGGGTCCCTACGAGCAGTACTTC. Residues: CASNPRGPYEQYF.

As DNA, the CDR3 is TGCAGTGCTAGCCCCTCACAGCCCCAGCATTTT. Amino acid sequence: CSASPSQPQHF. The chain has TRBV20-1 and TRBJ1-5; D is unresolved. CDR1 and CDR2 from the germline V gene are DFQATT and SNEGSKA (reference sequence). The CDR3 consists of 11 residues. V lost 3 bases and J lost 7, with 7 bases in between.

Note on this clone: At one boundary the junction diverges from the germline segment, which might be a read error. In the same sample, other DNA sequences code for this CDR3. The chain uses TRBV6-5 and TRBJ1-1; 8 nucleotides align to TRBD1. The CDR3 length is 15 residues. Germline V gene sequence: CDR1 MNHEY, CDR2 SVGAGI. The CDR3 spells CASRRRTGTGLEAFF. CDR3 nucleotides: TGCGCCAGCAGGAGGAGGACCGGGACAGGACTTGAAGCTTTCTTT.

This clone showed up just once. The chain links TRBV5-1 to TRBJ1-6; 9 bases fit TRBD1. Germline V lookup: CDR1 SGHRS, CDR2 YFSETQ. With 3 bases clipped from V and 8 bases from J, the junction kept 3 bases outside the gene matches. This CDR3 is 14 amino acids long. The CDR3 DNA reads TGCGCCAGCAGCTCGACAGGGGGGGATTCACCCCTCCACTTT. Protein: CASSSTGGDSPLHF.

The rearrangement joins TRBV5-4 to TRBJ2-1; 7 nucleotides match TRBD1. The CDR3 contains 15 residues. The J segment lost 8 bases and the V segment lost 3 bases, leaving 11 bases of the junction unmatched. CDR1 is SGHNT, CDR2 YYREEE, per germline (reference sequence). This CDR3 is CASSSQRDRGDEQFF. CDR3 sequence (DNA): TGTGCCAGCAGCTCCCAAAGGGACAGAGGAGATGAGCAGTTCTTC.

The rearrangement links TRBV4-1 to TRBJ2-7; 7 positions agree with TRBD1. The CDR3 contains 22 residues. Germline V gene lookup returns CDR1 MGHRA and CDR2 YSYEKL. The V gene end was trimmed by 1 base and the J gene end by 3 bases; junction bases not matched to a gene: 27. The DNA for the CDR3 is TGCGCCAGCAGCCAAGCGGAGACAGGGTCAGATTCACATTTGGGTTTTGGCTACGAGCAGTACTTC. Translation: CASSQAETGSDSHLGFGYEQYF.

The chain employs TRBV5-1 and TRBJ2-7, with 9 bases lining up with TRBD2. V dropped 1 base and J dropped 3; count of bases not matched to a gene: 8. The CDR3 covers 16 residues. Germline V gene data show CDR1 as SGHRS and CDR2 as YFSETQ. The CDR3 loop is CASSLRGGSGSYEQYF. The CDR3 coding sequence is TGCGCCAGCAGCTTGCGCGGGGGTAGCGGGAGCTACGAGCAGTACTTC. Full variable domain (rest looked up from reference TRBV5-1 and TRBJ2-7): KAGVTQTPRYLIKTRGQQVTLSCSPISGHRSVSWYQQTPGQGLQFLFEYFSETQRNKGNFPGRFSGRQFSNSRSEMNVSTLELGDSALYLCASSLRGGSGSYEQYFGPGTRLTVT.

V usage is TRBV28 and J usage is TRBJ1-2, with D possibly matching TRBD1 (5 bases). The germline gives CDR1 MDHEN, CDR2 SYDVKM. This CDR3 is built from 14 residues. Trimming took off 3 bases at V and 3 bases at J, with 11 bases between the two ends. The CDR3 here is CASSLPGTDYGYTF. In DNA form, the CDR3 reads TGTGCCAGCAGTTTGCCCGGGACGGACTATGGCTACACCTTC.

V usage is TRBV29-1 and J usage is TRBJ1-2; D is unresolved. Germline V gene data show CDR1 as SQVTM and CDR2 as ANQGSEA. This CDR3 has 12 residues. The V end was cut by 2 bases, the J end by 7 bases, with 11 bases between. CDR3 loop: CSVEWQAPGYTF. CDR3 bases: TGCAGCGTTGAATGGCAGGCCCCTGGCTACACCTTC.

V gene TRBV4-1 combines with J gene TRBJ2-1, with D tentatively TRBD2 (5 bases). Looked up from germline, CDR1 is MGHRA and CDR2 is YSYEKL. V was clipped by 1 base and J by 3 bases, with 13 bases between them. The CDR3 consists of 16 residues. In nucleotides, the CDR3 is TGCGCCAGCAGCCAAGGAGGTGGGGAGATCTACAATGAGCAGTTCTTC. Residues: CASSQGGGEIYNEQFF.

The J gene is TRBJ2-1, the V gene TRBV2, with 11 bases identical to TRBD2. After removal of 3 bases from V and 7 bases from J, the junction contained 8 bases not matched to a gene. This CDR3 has 16 residues. Germline V CDR1 and CDR2: SNHLY, FYNNEI. The DNA for the CDR3 is TGTGCCAGCAGTGATAAGAGGCTAGCGGGAGGTAATGAGCAGTTCTTC. Its translation: CASSDKRLAGGNEQFF.

This chain joins TRBV28 and TRBJ1-5; D is unresolved. V lost 3 bases and J 0 bases, leaving 15 bases between the germline ends. The CDR3 loop spans 17 amino acids. The germline V gene has CDR1 MDHEN and CDR2 SYDVKM. The CDR3 bases are TGTGCCAGCAGTTTTCTCCGGGGAAGATATAGCAATCAGCCCCAGCATTTT. Protein sequence: CASSFLRGRYSNQPQHF.

The chain joins TRBV10-1 to TRBJ2-7, with D tentatively TRBD1 or TRBD2 (5 bases each). Trimming took 6 bases from V and 0 from J, leaving 18 bases between them. The CDR3 is made up of 16 amino acids. Germline CDR1 and CDR2: WNHNN and SYGVQD (reference sequence). The CDR3 spells CASSAQKGTLSYEQYF. As DNA, the CDR3 is TGCGCCAGCAGCGCCCAAAAGGGGACCCTCTCCTACGAGCAGTACTTC.

The chain couples TRBV7-9 to TRBJ2-6, with 8 bases that match TRBD2. Germline values: CDR1 SEHNR, CDR2 FQNEAQ (reference sequence). The CDR3 is 17 amino acids. V dropped 5 bases and J dropped 0; count of bases not matched to a gene: 6. The CDR3 sequence is CASSGAGGSSGANVLTF. CDR3 bases: TGTGCCAGCAGCGGTGCGGGAGGCAGCTCTGGGGCCAACGTCCTGACTTTC.

CDR3 residues: CASYRGHEQFF. For the CDR3, the DNA is TGTGCCAGCTATCGGGGGCACGAGCAGTTCTTC. The V call is TRBV28, the J call TRBJ2-1; D could derive from TRBD1 or TRBD2 (6 bases each). The CDR3 has 11 amino acids. The germline V and J ends were trimmed by 8 bases and 10 bases, with 12 bases remaining between them. Germline CDR1 is MDHEN and CDR2 is SYDVKM.